These 14 T cell receptor beta chains were all obtained from the same sample, sequenced in a study of cytomegalovirus exposure and HLA in healthy donors. The PCR used 60 Vbeta and 13 Jbeta primers. The table came from immunoSEQ multiplex PCR; TCRdb's copy has only in-frame clones and leaves some out. The repertoire consists of some 120,000 clones, with more than 65% occurring once and the leading ten covering about 6%. The sample consisted of PBMCs. The receptors were sampled from a man between 18 and 35 years old in good health and CMV-seropositive.

The chain uses TRBV9 and TRBJ1-1, with no clear D. V was trimmed by 0 bases and J by 3 bases, leaving 9 bases between them. Germline assignment: CDR1 SGDLS and CDR2 YYNGEE. The length of the CDR3 is 14 residues. Here the CDR3 DNA reads TGTGCCAGCAGCGTAGCGGGGTGGGACACTGAAGCTTTCTTT. It translates to CASSVAGWDTEAFF.

V is TRBV19 and J is TRBJ1-2; D unresolved. V lost 8 bases, J lost 0 bases, and 10 bases lay in between. Germline-derived CDR1 and CDR2 are LNHDA and SQIVND (reference sequence). The CDR3 runs 13 residues. Written as DNA, the CDR3 is TGTGCCAGTTCTCACCAGACTAACTATGGCTACACCTTC. Its translation: CASSHQTNYGYTF.

J is TRBJ2-5 and V is TRBV7-9, with 8 bases lining up with TRBD1. This CDR3 is built from 15 residues. V shed 0 bases, J shed 2 bases, and the junction held 2 bases outside the gene matches. In germline, CDR1 is SEHNR, CDR2 FQNEAQ (reference sequence). The CDR3 nucleotides are TGTGCCAGCAGCTTAGCCGGGACAGGTCAAGAGACCCAGTACTTC. Protein: CASSLAGTGQETQYF.

The chain has TRBV7-2 and TRBJ2-1; TRBD2 matches at 7 bases. Germline V gene sequence: CDR1 SGHTA, CDR2 FQGNSA. V was clipped by 3 bases and J by 3 bases; unmatched bases: 5. This CDR3 contains 15 residues. CDR3 bases: TGTGCCAGCAGCTTTACTAGCGCGAGCTACAATGAGCAGTTCTTC. Amino acid sequence: CASSFTSASYNEQFF.

The chain employs TRBV11-2 and TRBJ2-5, with TRBD1 identical over 8 bases. With 5 bases clipped from V and 3 bases from J, the junction kept 5 bases outside the gene matches. In germline, CDR1 is SGHAT, CDR2 FQNNGV. The CDR3 is 14 amino acids. CDR3 nucleotide sequence: TGTGCCAGCAGCGTCGGACAGGGCGAAGAGACCCAGTACTTC. Protein: CASSVGQGEETQYF.

V usage is TRBV5-1 and J usage is TRBJ1-4, with D unresolved. CDR3 length: 15 residues. Per germline, CDR1 SGHRS and CDR2 YFSETQ. V lost 0 bases and J lost 5, with 11 bases in between. CDR3 region: CASSLARRRNEKLFF. The CDR3 DNA reads as TGCGCCAGCAGCTTGGCCAGAAGGAGGAATGAAAAACTGTTTTTT. The variable domain in full, completed from reference TRBV5-1 and TRBJ1-4, reads KAGVTQTPRYLIKTRGQQVTLSCSPISGHRSVSWYQQTPGQGLQFLFEYFSETQRNKGNFPGRFSGRQFSNSRSEMNVSTLELGDSALYLCASSLARRRNEKLFFGSGTQLSVL.

On this clone itself: The same CDR3 is also encoded by other DNA sequences in this sample. V usage is TRBV5-1 and J usage is TRBJ2-1; a possible D gene is TRBD1 (6 bases). CDR1 is SGHRS and CDR2 is YFSETQ in the germline V gene. CDR3 length equals 15 residues. V gave up 0 bases and J gave up 0 bases, with 7 bases separating them. CDR3 region: CASSLDRVSYNEQFF. The DNA of the CDR3 is TGCGCCAGCAGCTTGGACAGGGTCTCCTACAATGAGCAGTTCTTC.

The gene calls are TRBV5-1 and TRBJ1-6, with TRBD1 matching over 10 bases. CDR1 and CDR2 (germline): SGHRS, YFSETQ. The junction had 4 bases not matched to a gene; V was cut back by 4 bases and J by 6 bases. The CDR3 is 15 residues long. The CDR3 DNA follows: TGCGCCAGCAGCACCGGACAGGGGGGTAATTCACCCCTCCACTTT. Translated: CASSTGQGGNSPLHF.

The J gene is TRBJ2-1, the V gene TRBV19; the match to TRBD2 covers 7 bases. The germline V gene has CDR1 LNHDA and CDR2 SQIVND (reference sequence). The CDR3 has 16 amino acids. V shed 1 base, J shed 3 bases, and the junction held 6 bases outside the gene matches. CDR3 nucleotide sequence: TGTGCCAGTAGTATAGCCGCTAGCGGATTCTACAATGAGCAGTTCTTC. The encoded protein is CASSIAASGFYNEQFF.

The chain is built from TRBV14 and TRBJ2-7; 11 nucleotides agree with TRBD1. Unmatched junction bases numbered 1, after V lost 3 bases and J lost 3 bases. This CDR3 spans 14 amino acids. Germline lookup yields CDR1 SGHDN and CDR2 FVKESK. CDR3 loop: CASSQGTGGYEQYF. As DNA, the CDR3 is TGTGCCAGCAGCCAGGGGACAGGGGGCTACGAGCAGTACTTC.

This rearrangement joins TRBV30 to TRBJ1-1; weak D call: TRBD1 (6 bases). The V end lost 2 bases, the J end lost 4 bases, and 11 bases lay between the germline ends. CDR3 length equals 13 residues. Germline V gene sequence: CDR1 GTSNPN, CDR2 SVGIG (reference sequence). DNA of the CDR3: TGTGCCTGGAGTACAGGGAAAGGCACTGAAGCTTTCTTT. This encodes CAWSTGKGTEAFF.

This chain links TRBV28 with TRBJ1-1, with 8 bases aligning to TRBD1. CDR1 is MDHEN, CDR2 SYDVKM, per germline. V lost 7 bases, J lost 2 bases, and 12 bases stayed unmatched. CDR3 length: 16 residues. The CDR3 nucleotides are TGTGCCAGCAATCAACCAGGGGGCGTCCATAACACTGAAGCTTTCTTT. This codes for CASNQPGGVHNTEAFF.

The chain recombines TRBV13 with TRBJ1-2, with no clear D. This CDR3 contains 12 residues. Trimming removed 5 bases at V and 8 bases at J, with 12 bases between. Germline V gene lookup returns CDR1 PRHDT and CDR2 FYEKMQ (reference sequence). This CDR3 is CASSLRRGGYTF. In DNA, the CDR3 is TGTGCCAGCAGCCTCAGGCGAGGGGGCTACACCTTC.

This clone was seen once. The chain has TRBV7-9 and TRBJ2-7; D may be TRBD2 (6 bases). The germline CDR1 and CDR2 sequences are SEHNR and FQNEAQ (reference sequence). The CDR3 is 17 amino acids. V was trimmed by 6 bases and J by 3 bases, leaving 24 bases between them. DNA of the CDR3: TGTGCCAGCAGACGTCGGGCCTGCGGGACGAAACACTACGAGCAGTACTTC. Protein sequence: CASRRRACGTKHYEQYF.